This is a list of T cell receptor beta chains from one sample in a study of blood T cell repertoires in COVID-19. This table comes from immunoSEQ multiplex PCR, and its TCRdb copy is limited to in-frame clones, with some not included. The profile shows fewer than 200,000 clones, approximately 86% of them singletons. The sample taken for sequencing was peripheral blood. The receptors come from a man aged 45-65 years with active or convalescent COVID-19. The CDR3 runs from the conserved cysteine through the conserved F or W. Each record gives: J gene, V gene, CDR3 protein.

j_gene: TRBJ1-2; v_gene: TRBV3-1/TRBV3-2; CDR3aa: CASSQGGTGHFYGYTF
j_gene: TRBJ2-3; v_gene: TRBV5-4; CDR3aa: CASSPHQAGGADTQYF
j_gene: TRBJ2-7; v_gene: TRBV10-3; CDR3aa: CAISGPGLAGDEQYF
j_gene: TRBJ2-7; v_gene: TRBV19; CDR3aa: CASSPGTGATYEQYF
j_gene: TRBJ2-7; v_gene: TRBV7-9; CDR3aa: CASSRMGAGAVYEQYF
j_gene: TRBJ1-3; v_gene: TRBV28; CDR3aa: CASRRDNSGNTIYF
j_gene: TRBJ1-2; v_gene: TRBV7-9; CDR3aa: CASSLEAGRGGYTF
j_gene: TRBJ2-2; v_gene: TRBV24-1; CDR3aa: CATSDPLTISNTGELFF
j_gene: TRBJ2-1; v_gene: TRBV19; CDR3aa: CASQTSGSRNEQFF
j_gene: TRBJ1-1; v_gene: TRBV10-3; CDR3aa: CAISEEVNTEAFF
j_gene: TRBJ2-7; v_gene: TRBV7-9; CDR3aa: CASSQGTASGRGEQYF
j_gene: TRBJ2-2; v_gene: TRBV6-4; CDR3aa: CASSPGTVLTGELFF
j_gene: TRBJ2-7; v_gene: TRBV2; CDR3aa: CASSEAPGAAYEQYF
j_gene: TRBJ1-1; v_gene: TRBV5-6; CDR3aa: CASSVGDRGRSTEAFF
j_gene: TRBJ2-1; v_gene: TRBV3-1/TRBV3-2; CDR3aa: CASTGTSGSEQFF
j_gene: TRBJ2-1; v_gene: TRBV7-2; CDR3aa: CASSPGTSGAFMKQFF
j_gene: TRBJ1-1; v_gene: TRBV7-9; CDR3aa: CASSPGQGSEAFF
j_gene: TRBJ2-7; v_gene: TRBV5-3; CDR3aa: CARSLWGRSYEQYF
j_gene: TRBJ1-1; v_gene: TRBV4-3; CDR3aa: CASSQDGRGTEAFF
j_gene: TRBJ2-7; v_gene: TRBV6-5; CDR3aa: CASSFAGGGGFYEQYF
j_gene: TRBJ2-3; v_gene: TRBV4-2; CDR3aa: CASSQVLSSGRLGHTDTQYF
j_gene: TRBJ2-3; v_gene: TRBV19; CDR3aa: CASRGRGPSLSTDTQYF
j_gene: TRBJ1-3; v_gene: TRBV5-1; CDR3aa: CASSFGTGGNGNTIYF
j_gene: TRBJ2-5; v_gene: TRBV7-9; CDR3aa: CASSLEGQRSRQRETQYF
j_gene: TRBJ1-1; v_gene: TRBV14; CDR3aa: CASSQVWDNAGGAFF
j_gene: TRBJ2-5; v_gene: TRBV4-1; CDR3aa: CASSQDGTSGSRHF
j_gene: TRBJ1-1; v_gene: TRBV29-1; CDR3aa: CSASRTARNTEAFF
j_gene: TRBJ1-2; v_gene: TRBV7-3; CDR3aa: CASSKRQGGGYTF
j_gene: TRBJ1-2; v_gene: TRBV5-1; CDR3aa: CASSFQGEDGYTF
j_gene: TRBJ2-7; v_gene: TRBV4-1; CDR3aa: CASSRGQGGSYEQYF
j_gene: TRBJ2-1; v_gene: TRBV7-3; CDR3aa: CATASGGTNEQFF
j_gene: TRBJ1-1; v_gene: TRBV11-2; CDR3aa: CASTQGESVAFF
j_gene: TRBJ1-2; v_gene: TRBV2; CDR3aa: CASIRDINGYTF
j_gene: TRBJ1-1; v_gene: TRBV19; CDR3aa: CASSIPPERGNTEAFF
j_gene: TRBJ1-4; v_gene: TRBV6-1; CDR3aa: CASSAGTGVSTNEKLFF
j_gene: TRBJ1-2; v_gene: TRBV19; CDR3aa: CASSILQGAVGYTF
j_gene: TRBJ2-2; v_gene: TRBV2; CDR3aa: CASGQQRGSNTGELFF
j_gene: TRBJ2-1; v_gene: TRBV11-1; CDR3aa: CASSLEGDRDNEQFF
j_gene: TRBJ2-7; v_gene: TRBV28; CDR3aa: CAGGTSWEQYF
j_gene: TRBJ1-2; v_gene: TRBV10-3; CDR3aa: CAISHRDRANYGYTF
j_gene: TRBJ2-3; v_gene: TRBV9; CDR3aa: CASSYSGTSTDTQYF
j_gene: TRBJ2-3; v_gene: TRBV14; CDR3aa: CASSQAQGAGLDTQYF
j_gene: TRBJ1-1; v_gene: TRBV11-2; CDR3aa: CASSPGGGGTEAFF
j_gene: TRBJ1-4; v_gene: TRBV3-1/TRBV3-2; CDR3aa: CASSLQEKLFF
j_gene: TRBJ2-5; v_gene: TRBV6-1; CDR3aa: CASSEKRAAPKETQYF
j_gene: TRBJ2-7; v_gene: TRBV7-3; CDR3aa: CASSLSGEYEQYF
j_gene: TRBJ1-2; v_gene: TRBV4-1; CDR3aa: CASSPIQQGNYGYTF
j_gene: TRBJ2-5; v_gene: TRBV23-1; CDR3aa: CASSQRTSGREETQYF
j_gene: TRBJ2-1; v_gene: TRBV30; CDR3aa: CAWSVRGGGPLSSYNEQFF
j_gene: TRBJ1-2; v_gene: TRBV19; CDR3aa: CASSMVPAASGDTF
j_gene: TRBJ2-1; v_gene: TRBV27; CDR3aa: CASSQIGAGGNEQFF
j_gene: TRBJ2-1; v_gene: TRBV7-9; CDR3aa: CASSYNLLPGLADYNEQFF
j_gene: TRBJ1-6; v_gene: TRBV10-3; CDR3aa: CATRSGGSSYNSPLHF
j_gene: TRBJ2-1; v_gene: TRBV19; CDR3aa: CASCLRQNNEQFF
j_gene: TRBJ1-6; v_gene: TRBV7-3; CDR3aa: CASSLMAPGQGRNSPLHF
j_gene: TRBJ1-4; v_gene: TRBV9; CDR3aa: CASSQTPQIGELFF
j_gene: TRBJ1-4; v_gene: TRBV6-1; CDR3aa: CASSEEEEEPFREKLFF
j_gene: TRBJ2-3; v_gene: TRBV3-1/TRBV3-2; CDR3aa: CASSQERGRGSSTDTQYF
j_gene: TRBJ2-5; v_gene: TRBV11-3; CDR3aa: CASSASPSGETQYF